This TCR beta chain was observed in a study of human T cells and chemical hapten exposure. Study results and caveats: Sensitizing with DPC caused no change in TCRs above 1 in 1000 frequency.

As concerns this clonotype: Its specificity is unknown.

MiXCR was run by TCRdb on the RACE reads, yielding one entry per CDR3 protein. The sample holds about 340,000 distinct CDR3 sequences, approximately 6.3% seen once. The CDR3 has 16 amino acids. Trimming removed 3 bases from V and 4 bases from J; junction bases left unmatched: 6. Germline CDR1 reads KGHSH; CDR2 reads LQKENI. Time point: patch test 1, 2 weeks after DPC sensitization. Sample treatment: therapeutic diphenylcyclopropenone sensitization with weekly scalp DPC. The receptor was isolated from a woman in her late teens or twenties with alopecia areata. Some clones in this sample may be carry-over from other donors' samples. The source was whole blood, collected in connection with sensitization to the hapten diphenylcyclopropenone (DPC). The rearrangement uses TRBV18 and TRBJ2-2; 9 positions agree with TRBD1. The CDR3 spells CASSPRQGESTGELFF. In nucleotides, the CDR3 is TGTGCCAGCTCACCCAGACAGGGGGAGAGCACCGGGGAGCTGTTTTTT.